Described below is a single T cell receptor (beta chain) sequence and its context. The antigen it binds to is not known. Base qualities are missing; no much larger clone stands one base away. These data belong to a study of T cell repertoires in urothelial bladder cancer (dated by TCRdb to about 2019). Background for the entire study: Of the roughly twelve resected lesions, three were clinically staged as cT0, three as cTa, three as cT1 and three as cT2 or greater. In the study, clonality of the TCR repertoire in bladder tumors was compared against clonality in benign bladder inflammation. Eleven to twelve patients who had bladder lesions and were undergoing transurethral resection were prospectively identified. Eleven to twelve resected bladder lesions were studied, comprising urothelial carcinoma (UC+) and benign (UC-) specimens. Paper-wide results and their limitations: Urothelial carcinoma specimens had a median of 5,569 T cells, fewer than the median of about 27,000 seen in benign specimens. In carcinoma specimens a single T-cell clone made up as much as 17% of infiltrating lymphocytes, compared with roughly 2% in benign specimens. Median tumor infiltrating lymphocyte percentage was approximately 2.2% in carcinoma specimens and over 9.5% in benign specimens.

CDR3 length: 15 amino acids, cysteine to phenylalanine. Just the 45-base CDR3 DNA is kept, in frame starting at base 1. V trim: 4 bases; J trim: 4 bases; unmatched bases: 4. The TCR beta chain CDR3 region was sequenced with the immunoSEQ assay. The study's processing was this. For every specimen, the T-cell fraction, clonal dominance and maximum TCR clone frequency were calculated. The table comes from immuneACCESS by way of TCRdb, which keeps in-frame sequences with V and J called. Part of the clones is missing from these tables; in studies checked, under half for an unresolved V gene and the rest for unknown reasons. That table supplies the V and J calls and clone size; D and trimming were determined from the DNA. The sample data list about 13,000 clones, and around three fifths of these were observed just once. The biggest ten clones account for 8.9% of the sample. Bladder lesion specimens were collected at transurethral resection and stored at -80C. From bladder specimens obtained at transurethral resection, DNA was extracted.

The material sequenced was tumor-infiltrating cells from bladder cancer. The V and J segments used are TRBV23-1 and TRBJ1-4, with TRBD1 identical over 9 junction bases. TRBV23-1 belongs to the ORF category, with a function that is uncertain. The sequence derives from a human donor with urothelial carcinoma. The CDR3 in this case is CASSRGQGFNEKLFF. The nucleotide sequence is TGCGCCAGCAGTCGTGGACAGGGGTTTAATGAAAAACTGTTTTTT.